This T cell receptor beta chain was captured by sequencing in a study of cytomegalovirus exposure and HLA in healthy donors. Whole-study results and caveats: Sequencing likely generated an artifact that appeared as a cluster of highly shared sequence variants. Later analysis showed TCR association rates varying by HLA locus, highest for DRB1 and lowest for HLA-C. Some TCR beta chains (over 150 of them) were listed as cytomegalovirus-associated.

On this clone: What it binds is unknown.

The V gene end was trimmed by 5 bases and the J gene end by 2 bases; junction bases not matched to a gene: 11. This CDR3 is built from 16 residues. The germline CDR1 and CDR2 sequences are SEHNR and FQNEAQ (reference sequence). 13 Jbeta primers and 60 Vbeta primers were used for the PCR. Original analysis: In a later analysis, 8.5 million to 14 million of tens of millions of unique beta chains occurred in at least two donors. Here immunoSEQ multiplex PCR was the method, and the copy in TCRdb shows in-frame clones only, minus some. V and J calls and clone size follow that table, whereas D and trimming were derived from the DNA. The table has around 200,000 clones, about 88% seen once.

The chain employs TRBV7-9 and TRBJ2-7; the match to TRBD2 covers 8 bases. The receptor was derived from a woman in her twenties or thirties in good health and CMV-seronegative. The source material was PBMCs. CDR3 in amino acids: CASSPGGDLTPYEQYF. CDR3 bases: TGTGCCAGCAGCCCGGGGGGGGACCTCACGCCCTACGAGCAGTACTTC.